This passage covers 14 T cell receptor beta chains from one sample sequenced in a study of T cell responses to AZD1222 COVID-19 vaccine. Only in-frame clones appear in the TCRdb table, and some are missing; sequencing was by immunoSEQ multiplex PCR. The repertoire consists of 110,000 to 150,000 clones, with around 90% occurring once and the leading ten covering 3% to 4.5%. Sample: peripheral blood, taken on day 0 of AZD1222 vaccination. These receptors all stem from an adult in good health.

J is TRBJ2-4 and V is TRBV7-2, with TRBD2 identical over 9 bases. The CDR3 sequence is 18 residues long. CDR1 is SGHTA, CDR2 FQGNSA, per germline. Trimming removed 1 base from V and 0 bases from J; junction bases left unmatched: 7. The CDR3 loop is CASSLGLGLAIAKNIQYF. For the CDR3, the DNA is TGTGCCAGCAGCTTAGGACTGGGACTAGCAATAGCCAAAAACATTCAGTACTTC.

The chain employs TRBV7-9 and TRBJ2-1; a weak D match, TRBD2 (5 bases). CDR3 length equals 15 residues. Trimming took off 1 base at V and 4 bases at J, with 11 bases between the two ends. Looked up from germline, CDR1 is SEHNR and CDR2 is FQNEAQ (reference sequence). CDR3: CASSLDLGAYNEQFF. For the CDR3, the DNA is TGTGCCAGCAGCTTAGATTTGGGAGCGTACAATGAGCAGTTCTTC.

In its sample, this clone was seen a few times. Within the sample, other DNA sequences also encode this same CDR3. The chain combines TRBV4-1 with TRBJ1-5, with D possibly being TRBD1 (5 bases). V lost 0 bases and J lost 0, with 6 bases in between. This CDR3 is built from 15 residues. Germline values: CDR1 MGHRA, CDR2 YSYEKL. CDR3 region: CASSQDQGSNQPQHF. The CDR3 region has the DNA TGCGCCAGCAGCCAAGACCAGGGTAGCAATCAGCCCCAGCATTTT.

The rearrangement joins TRBV9 to TRBJ2-7, with 8 nucleotides matching TRBD2. CDR1 and CDR2 from the germline V gene are SGDLS and YYNGEE. J lost 3 bases, V lost 0 bases, and 14 bases had no gene match. There are 18 residues in the CDR3. The DNA for the CDR3 is TGTGCCAGCAGCGTAGAGAGCGGGAGAAACTTCCGGGACTACGAGCAGTACTTC. Amino acid sequence: CASSVESGRNFRDYEQYF.

The chain employs TRBV6-5 and TRBJ1-2, with 9 bases that match TRBD1. The CDR3 has 15 residues. J gave up 6 bases and V 0 bases, and 5 bases lay outside the gene matches. The V gene's germline CDR1 is MNHEY and CDR2 SVGAGI. The DNA of the CDR3 is TGTGCCAGCAGTTACTCGACGACAGGGGGGAATGGCTACACCTTC. It codes for CASSYSTTGGNGYTF.

The table lists this clone with a count of one. The chain has TRBV7-8 and TRBJ1-1; D is undetermined. The CDR3 sequence is 12 residues long. The germline V and J ends were trimmed by 9 bases and 7 bases, with 15 bases remaining between them. CDR1 SGHVS and CDR2 FQNEAQ come from the germline V gene. The CDR3 here is CASTLGNDEAFF. The CDR3 nucleotides are TGTGCCAGTACCCTAGGGAACGATGAAGCTTTCTTT.

The chain employs TRBV5-1 and TRBJ2-5, with 12 positions matching TRBD2. Looked up from germline, CDR1 is SGHRS and CDR2 is YFSETQ. Trimming at V came to 4 bases and at J to 5 bases, leaving 6 bases not matched to a gene. The CDR3 runs 15 residues. In nucleotides, the CDR3 is TGCGCCAGCAGCCCTCGACTAGCGGGAGAGGAGACCCAGTACTTC. Translated, it gives CASSPRLAGEETQYF.

The rearrangement joins TRBV7-2 to TRBJ2-7, with 8 bases matching TRBD1. This CDR3 comprises 14 residues. In germline, CDR1 is SGHTA, CDR2 FQGNSA. J lost 3 bases, V lost 3 bases, and 4 bases had no gene match. DNA of the CDR3: TGTGCCAGCAGCTTCCTGGACAGGGACTACGAGCAGTACTTC. Its translation is CASSFLDRDYEQYF.

This sequence joins TRBV28 and TRBJ1-2, with D uncertain. Deletions cut 3 bases from V and 5 bases from J, with 10 bases between. CDR1 and CDR2 from the germline V gene are MDHEN and SYDVKM. The CDR3 is 13 residues long. The CDR3 spells CASSFRAAYGYTF. In nucleotides, the CDR3 is TGTGCCAGCAGTTTTAGGGCCGCGTATGGCTACACCTTC.

This sequence joins TRBV7-9 and TRBJ1-2; D not certain. The CDR3 runs 12 residues. Germline V gene data show CDR1 as SEHNR and CDR2 as FQNEAQ (reference sequence). V lost 6 bases to trimming and J lost 6 bases, with 11 bases between them. Here the CDR3 reads CASSYRGDGYTF. CDR3 DNA: TGTGCCAGCAGTTACCGAGGCGATGGCTACACCTTC.

This chain connects TRBV11-2 to TRBJ2-1; D not resolved. V was clipped by 3 bases and J by 6 bases, with 9 bases between them. Germline V lookup: CDR1 SGHAT, CDR2 FQNNGV. The CDR3 length is 13 residues. In nucleotides, the CDR3 is TGTGCCAGCAGCTTTGGCCCTATCAATGAGCAGTTCTTC. This gives the protein CASSFGPINEQFF.

The chain joins TRBV15 to TRBJ2-7, with 10 bases that match TRBD1. The CDR3 spans 15 residues. CDR1 and CDR2 from the germline V gene are LNHNV and YYDKDF (reference sequence). With 5 bases clipped from V and 5 bases from J, the junction kept 9 bases outside the gene matches. The CDR3 nucleotides read TGTGCCACCAGCTCCGCGACAGGGGGCTTTGACGAGCAGTACTTC. Protein product: CATSSATGGFDEQYF.

V gene TRBV19 combines with J gene TRBJ2-7; TRBD2 aligns across 9 bases. V was pared by 8 bases and J by 4 bases, with 9 bases of the junction left unmatched. CDR3 length equals 14 residues. Germline lookup yields CDR1 LNHDA and CDR2 SQIVND (reference sequence). The CDR3 DNA follows: TGTGCCAGTGCGACGACTAGCGGTACGTACGAGCAGTACTTC. Translated: CASATTSGTYEQYF.

On this clone itself: Other nucleotide sequences in the sample specify the same CDR3. The chain recombines TRBV5-4 with TRBJ1-2; D not resolved. The CDR3 is 12 amino acids. V gave up 0 bases and J gave up 5 bases, with 5 bases separating them. CDR1 is SGHNT and CDR2 is YYREEE in the germline V gene (reference sequence). The CDR3 sequence is CASSLGGYGYTF. CDR3 bases: TGTGCCAGCAGCTTGGGAGGGTATGGCTACACCTTC.